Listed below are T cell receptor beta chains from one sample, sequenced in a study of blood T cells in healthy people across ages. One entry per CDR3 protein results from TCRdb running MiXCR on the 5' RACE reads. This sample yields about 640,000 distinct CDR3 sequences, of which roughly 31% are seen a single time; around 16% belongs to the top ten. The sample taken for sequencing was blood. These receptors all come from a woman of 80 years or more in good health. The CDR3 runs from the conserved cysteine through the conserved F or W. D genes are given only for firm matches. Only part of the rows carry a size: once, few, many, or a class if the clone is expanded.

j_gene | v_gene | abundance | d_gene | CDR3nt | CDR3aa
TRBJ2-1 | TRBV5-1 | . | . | TGCGCCAGCAGCTCCGGACCTAGACAGGAAGCCTACAATGAGCAGTTCTTC | CASSSGPRQEAYNEQFF
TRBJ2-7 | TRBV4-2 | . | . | TGTGTCAGTGGGAGGCAGTTGGATTACGAGCAGTACTTC | CVSGRQLDYEQYF
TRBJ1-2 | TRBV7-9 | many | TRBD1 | TGTGCCAGCAGCACCACCACAGGGACAGGGGTTAATGGCTACACCTTC | CASSTTTGTGVNGYTF
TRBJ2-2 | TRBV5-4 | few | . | TGTGCCAGCAGCAGAGGACGGGAGCGAACCGGGGAGCTGTTTTTT | CASSRGRERTGELFF
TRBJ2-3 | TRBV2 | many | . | TGTGCCAGCAGTCTTATGACAGGTTCTAGCACAGATACGCAGTATTTT | CASSLMTGSSTDTQYF
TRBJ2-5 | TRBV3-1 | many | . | TGTGCCAGCAGCCAAGGGATCAGGGGAGAGACCCAGTACTTC | CASSQGIRGETQYF
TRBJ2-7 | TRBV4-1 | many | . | TGCGCCAGCAGCCAAGGTCCCGGGAGAGCAGTCGAGCAGTACTTC | CASSQGPGRAVEQYF
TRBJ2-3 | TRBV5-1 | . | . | TGCGCCAGCAGCCCCGGCCCCTCCGATACGCAGTATTTT | CASSPGPSDTQYF
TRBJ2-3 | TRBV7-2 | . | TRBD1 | TGTGCCAGCAGCTTAGCCCCGACAGGGGAGAAGTATTTT | CASSLAPTGEKYF
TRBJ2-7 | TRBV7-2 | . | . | TGTGCCAGCAGCCAAGCATCTTGGCCCCCTCGCAAGCAGTACTTC | CASSQASWPPRKQYF
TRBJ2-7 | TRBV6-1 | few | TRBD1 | TGTGCCAGCAGTGAAAGAGTACGAGACAGGGGAGTCAACGAGCAGTACTTC | CASSERVRDRGVNEQYF
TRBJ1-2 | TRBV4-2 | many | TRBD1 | TGTGCCAGCAGCCAAGGAGACAGGGACGACTATGGCTACACCTTC | CASSQGDRDDYGYTF
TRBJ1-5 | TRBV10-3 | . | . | TGTGCCATCAGTGAGTCGGGGTCATCCCAGCCCCAGCATTTT | CAISESGSSQPQHF
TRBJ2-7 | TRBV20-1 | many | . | TGCAGTGCTAGTCCCCGGGACATATTATCCTACGAGCAGTACTTC | CSASPRDILSYEQYF
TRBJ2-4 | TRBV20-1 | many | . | TGCAGTGCTAGCGGGTCAGCTATAGCCAAAAACATTCAGTACTTC | CSASGSAIAKNIQYF
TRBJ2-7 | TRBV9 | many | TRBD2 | TGTGCCAGCAGCGTAGGCGGGGGTAAATACGAGCAGTACTTC | CASSVGGGKYEQYF
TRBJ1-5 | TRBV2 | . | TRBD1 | TGTGCCAGCAGTTACAGGGGAGCGCGCGGCGATCAGCCCCAGCATTTT | CASSYRGARGDQPQHF
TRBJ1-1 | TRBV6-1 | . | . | TGTGCCAGCAGTCACCCCCGGCGGGGGGCGACTGAAGCTTTCTTT | CASSHPRRGATEAFF
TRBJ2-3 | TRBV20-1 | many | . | TGCAGTGCTAACCGGCAGGGAGGCACAGATACGCAGTATTTT | CSANRQGGTDTQYF
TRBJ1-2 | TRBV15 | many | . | TGTGCCACCAGCACTCTGGGCGGCAGGGAACATGGCTACACCTTC | CATSTLGGREHGYTF
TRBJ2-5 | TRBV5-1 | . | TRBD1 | TGCGCCAGCAGCCCACTCCCCGGGACAGAAGAGACCCAGTACTTC | CASSPLPGTEETQYF
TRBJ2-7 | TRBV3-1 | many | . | TGTGCCAGCGCCGCCTTGACGGGGGAGCAGTACTTC | CASAALTGEQYF
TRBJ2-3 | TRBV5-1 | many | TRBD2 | TGCGCCAGCAGCCTAGCGGGGGCTAGCACAGATACGCAGTATTTT | CASSLAGASTDTQYF
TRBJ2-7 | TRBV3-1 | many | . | TGTGCCAGCAGCCGGGCCACGGGACCCCGGTCGCCCTACGAGCAGTACTTC | CASSRATGPRSPYEQYF
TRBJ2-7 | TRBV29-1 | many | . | TGCAGCGTTGCTGACAGCACCTACGAGCAGTACTTC | CSVADSTYEQYF
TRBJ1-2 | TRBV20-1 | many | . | TGCAGTGCTCCTAGGACCCAAATCGGCTATGGCTACACCTTC | CSAPRTQIGYGYTF
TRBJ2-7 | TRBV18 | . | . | TGTGCCAGCTCATCAAACCTAGGTGTAGCCTCAGTCCCTCAGTACTTC | CASSSNLGVASVPQYF
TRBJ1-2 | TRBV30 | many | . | TGTGCCCTTGGAGTAGGGCGCGGCTACACCTTC | CALGVGRGYTF
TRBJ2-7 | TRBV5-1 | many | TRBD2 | TGCGCCAGCAGCTTGGAGGCTAGCGGGGGCGCCTGGGAGCAGTACTTC | CASSLEASGGAWEQYF
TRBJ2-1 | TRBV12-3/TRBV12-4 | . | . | TGTGCCAGCAGCCCCACAGGGCACCAGGAGCAGTTCTTC | CASSPTGHQEQFF
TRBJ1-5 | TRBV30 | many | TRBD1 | TGTGCCTGGAGTGTACAACAGGGGGGTCAGCCCCAGCATTTT | CAWSVQQGGQPQHF
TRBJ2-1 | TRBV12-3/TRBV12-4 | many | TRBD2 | TGTGCCAGCAGTTTCCCTAGCGGGGGGGCGGATGAGCAGTTCTTC | CASSFPSGGADEQFF
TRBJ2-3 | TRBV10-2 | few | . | TGCGCCAGCAGGGACATTAGCGGCTTTTTAACAGATACGCAGTATTTT | CASRDISGFLTDTQYF
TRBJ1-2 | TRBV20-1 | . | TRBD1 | TGCAGTGCTAGGGGGGACAGGGTCCTCTATGGCTACACCTTC | CSARGDRVLYGYTF
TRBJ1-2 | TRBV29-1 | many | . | TGCAGCGTTGGCGACATCTCTAACTATGGCTACACCTTC | CSVGDISNYGYTF
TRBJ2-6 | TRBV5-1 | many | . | TGCGCCAGCAGACCCTCCGGGACACCGAGCTCTGGGGCCAACGTCCTGACTTTC | CASRPSGTPSSGANVLTF
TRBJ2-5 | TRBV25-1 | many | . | TGTGCCAGCAGTGAAACCGGACTATTCGGAGAGACCCAGTACTTC | CASSETGLFGETQYF
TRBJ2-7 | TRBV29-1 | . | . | TGCAGCGTTGAACCCTCCAACGGGGTCCGCGAGCAGTACTTC | CSVEPSNGVREQYF
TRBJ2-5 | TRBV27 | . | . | TGTGCCGGCAGTCTTTATTCGGGACGCAAAGAGACCCAGTACTTC | CAGSLYSGRKETQYF
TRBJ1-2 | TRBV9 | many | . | TGTGCCAGCAGCGTAGGTCCAGGGGAAAGCTCCTATGGCTACACCTTC | CASSVGPGESSYGYTF